This T cell receptor (beta chain) was identified in a study of lymphopenia after photon versus proton radiotherapy. Notes on the study in general: In patients who died, overall survival fell as post-nadir TCR diversity dropped more. Photon-treated patients lost naive T cells and TCR diversity; proton-treated stayed stable. Authors raise, but do not show, better survival with proton therapy. Post-nadir diversity loss with photons came from oligoclonal expansion, particularly CD8+ Temra cells.

Produced via immunoSEQ multiplex PCR; TCRdb's table is partial and in-frame only. The sample records tens of thousands of clones, around four fifths being singletons. On this clone: What it binds is not known.

The germline gives CDR1 SGHDT, CDR2 YYEEEE. This CDR3 is 17 amino acids long. J was trimmed by 7 bases and V by 4 bases; bases with no gene match: 20. This chain joins TRBV5-6 and TRBJ2-7; 7 nucleotides match TRBD1. This specimen consisted of peripheral blood, obtained from a patient treated with photon-based radiotherapy. The receptor was isolated from a man between 50 and 59 years old with gastric cancer. CDR3 in DNA: TGTGCCAGCAGCATTTACGCTCCCGGGACAGACGTTAGGGAGCAGTACTTC. Its translation: CASSIYAPGTDVREQYF.